This passage covers 15 T cell receptor beta chains from one sample sequenced in a study of shared clonotypes between healthy human individuals. TCRdb keeps only in-frame clones here, not all; method: immunoSEQ multiplex PCR. The table has under 750,000 clones, around 70% seen once. Sequenced input: memory CD4+ T cells sorted from blood. Subset defined: CD45RA-negative fraction. These receptor sequences come from a woman aged 25 to 39 in good health.

This clone was seen only a few times. V is TRBV5-5 and J is TRBJ1-2, with D possibly matching TRBD1 (5 bases). The CDR3 spans 14 residues. Germline V lookup: CDR1 SGHKS, CDR2 YYEKEE (reference sequence). The V end was cut by 7 bases, the J end by 8 bases, with 21 bases between. DNA for the CDR3: TGTGCCAGCTCCCTGGGAGGGGAAGGAGGGGGCTACACCTTC. It specifies CASSLGGEGGGYTF.

This chain connects TRBV29-1 to TRBJ2-3; D remains unclear. CDR1 and CDR2 (germline): SQVTM, ANQGSEA. This CDR3 has 17 residues. V shed 4 bases and J shed 6 bases, with 26 bases lying between them. The CDR3 nucleotides are TGCAGCGTTGCGTCCGGGCCTCTGGCCGATAGTTTTGATACGCAGTATTTT. Protein: CSVASGPLADSFDTQYF.

This clone came up a few times. This chain joins TRBV2 and TRBJ2-7; 8 bases line up with TRBD1. The CDR3 has 13 residues. Germline V gene data show CDR1 as SNHLY and CDR2 as FYNNEI. The V gene end was trimmed by 6 bases and the J gene end by 3 bases; junction bases not matched to a gene: 4. CDR3 residues: CASRSRGLYEQYF. In DNA form, the CDR3 reads TGTGCCAGCAGGTCCAGGGGGCTCTACGAGCAGTACTTC.

The chain's CDR3 is CATGQKNEKLFF. The CDR3 region has the DNA TGTGCCACCGGACAGAAGAATGAAAAACTGTTTTTT. This rearrangement joins TRBV28 to TRBJ1-4; possible D gene TRBD1, 6 bases. Trimming cost V 10 bases and J 5 bases, with 11 bases left between them. Germline assignment: CDR1 MDHEN and CDR2 SYDVKM. The CDR3 has 12 amino acids.

V usage is TRBV7-6 and J usage is TRBJ2-7; TRBD2 might be the D (6 bases). The CDR3 sequence is 12 residues long. Trimming cost V 7 bases and J 7 bases, with 14 bases left between them. From germline, CDR1 is SGHVS and CDR2 FNYEAQ. The CDR3 DNA follows: TGTGCCAGCAAGTCAGCGGGTGGTGAGCAGTACTTC. It is translated as CASKSAGGEQYF.

The chain recombines TRBV28 with TRBJ2-2; D unresolved. Germline V gene data show CDR1 as MDHEN and CDR2 as SYDVKM. The CDR3 is 16 residues long. The V end was cut by 2 bases, the J end by 3 bases, with 13 bases between. Here the CDR3 DNA reads TGTGCCAGCAGTTTACCGAGCGTCAGATACACCGGGGAGCTGTTTTTT. It encodes CASSLPSVRYTGELFF. The full variable domain, completed using reference TRBV28 and TRBJ2-2, is DVKVTQSSRYLVKRTGEKVFLECVQDMDHENMFWYRQDPGLGLRLIYFSYDVKMKEKGDIPEGYSVSREKKERFSLILESASTNQTSMYLCASSLPSVRYTGELFFGEGSRLTVL.

V usage is TRBV7-8 and J usage is TRBJ1-5, with D maybe TRBD1 (5 bases). Looked up from germline, CDR1 is SGHVS and CDR2 is FQNEAQ. CDR3 length equals 14 residues. The ends were cut back, 1 base at V and 5 bases at J, with 9 bases in the middle. This CDR3 reads CASSLGRADQPQHF. The CDR3 DNA sequence: TGTGCCAGCAGCTTAGGCAGGGCAGATCAGCCCCAGCATTTT.

This clone was seen more than once but under ten times. The gene calls are TRBV5-4 and TRBJ2-5; TRBD1 agrees at 10 bases. Germline loops: CDR1 SGHNT, CDR2 YYREEE (reference sequence). V shed 4 bases and J 7 bases; nucleotides not matched to a gene: 10. The CDR3 consists of 15 residues. For the CDR3, the DNA is TGTGCCAGCAGCCCCGGGACAGGGGAAACAGCGACCCAGTACTTC. Translating gives CASSPGTGETATQYF. Combining the CDR3 with reference TRBV5-4 and TRBJ2-5 gives the whole variable domain ETGVTQSPTHLIKTRGQQVTLRCSSQSGHNTVSWYQQALGQGPQFIFQYYREEENGRGNFPPRFSGLQFPNYSSELNVNALELDDSALYLCASSPGTGETATQYFGPGTRLLVL.

There are a few counts of this clone. The V and J genes are TRBV30 and TRBJ2-1; 9 nucleotides match TRBD1. This CDR3 has 15 amino acids. The germline V gene encodes CDR1 GTSNPN and CDR2 SVGIG (reference sequence). Trimming cost V 5 bases and J 0 bases; bases outside gene matches: 5. CDR3 protein: CAWRQGESSYNEQFF. The CDR3 nucleotides are TGTGCCTGGCGACAGGGGGAAAGCTCCTACAATGAGCAGTTCTTC. The variable domain in full, completed from reference TRBV30 and TRBJ2-1, reads SQTIHQWPATLVQPVGSPLSLECTVEGTSNPNLYWYRQAAGRGLQLLFYSVGIGQISSEVPQNLSASRPQDRQFILSSKKLLLSDSGFYLCAWRQGESSYNEQFFGPGTRLTVL.

To note about this clone: A clone one base away is much larger, so this may be a read error. Different DNA sequences within this sample yield the same CDR3. This chain uses TRBV5-1 with TRBJ2-2; 7 nucleotides align to TRBD1. From germline, CDR1 is SGHRS and CDR2 YFSETQ. The CDR3 is made up of 15 amino acids. V gave up 3 bases and J gave up 1 base; unmatched junction bases: 3. The CDR3: CASSSGTENTGELFF. CDR3 bases: TGCGCCAGCAGCTCAGGGACAGAGAACACCGGGGAGCTGTTTTTT.

V and J are TRBV11-3 and TRBJ1-4; no firm D call. Trimming pared 4 bases from V and 7 bases from J, leaving 13 bases between. The CDR3 loop spans 14 amino acids. Germline V CDR1 and CDR2: SGHNT, YENEEA. CDR3 DNA sequence: TGTGCCAGCAGCTACGGGTTGGGGTTTGAAAAACTGTTTTTT. It yields the protein CASSYGLGFEKLFF.

The V and J genes are TRBV11-2 and TRBJ1-1; D gene ambiguous. Germline lookup yields CDR1 SGHAT and CDR2 FQNNGV. The CDR3 totals 14 residues. The V end lost 1 base, the J end lost 0 bases, and 6 bases lay between the germline ends. The CDR3 region is CASSLGQLNTEAFF. The DNA of the CDR3 is TGTGCCAGCAGCTTAGGGCAGTTGAACACTGAAGCTTTCTTT.

This chain connects TRBV5-1 to TRBJ2-2; no clear D gene. Germline V gene lookup returns CDR1 SGHRS and CDR2 YFSETQ. The CDR3 loop spans 11 amino acids. Trimming shortened V by 1 base and J by 6 bases, and 1 base separated the two germline ends. The CDR3 sequence: CASSLSGELFF. The CDR3 region has the DNA TGCGCCAGCAGCTTGTCCGGGGAGCTGTTTTTT.

The chain joins TRBV21-1 to TRBJ2-7. TRBV21-1 is flagged as a pseudogene. CDR3 length equals 14 residues. CDR3 in amino acids: CASSRPEVPYEQYF. CDR3 coding DNA: TGTGCCAGCAGCAGACCTGAAGTCCCTTACGAGCAGTACTTC.

This chain links TRBV2 with TRBJ2-6; D is unresolved. CDR1 and CDR2 from the germline V gene are SNHLY and FYNNEI. This CDR3 region has 16 residues. Trimming took 0 bases from V and 4 from J, leaving 10 bases between them. CDR3: CASSEARRLGANVLTF. DNA of the CDR3: TGTGCCAGCAGTGAAGCGCGGCGGCTGGGGGCCAACGTCCTGACTTTC.